The 24 T cell receptor beta chains given below trace back to one sample, sequenced in a study of T cell responses to AZD1222 COVID-19 vaccine. Produced via immunoSEQ multiplex PCR; TCRdb's table is partial and in-frame only. The data show under 130,000 clones, with 90% to 95% seen just once and under 60% held by the top ten. This sample comprised peripheral blood, obtained on day 0 of AZD1222 vaccination. The origin of the receptors is an adult in good health.

This sequence joins TRBV10-3 and TRBJ2-7, with 7 positions matching TRBD1. Germline lookup yields CDR1 ENHRY and CDR2 SYGVKD. CDR3 length: 14 residues. Germline trimming cut 2 bases from V and 7 bases from J; bases unmatched to any gene: 8. The CDR3: CAISEEGATLEQYF. The CDR3 coding sequence is TGTGCCATCAGTGAGGAGGGGGCTACGCTGGAGCAGTACTTC.

This chain connects TRBV7-3 to TRBJ2-3; D possibly matches TRBD1 or TRBD2 (5 bases each). The CDR3 runs to 16 residues. The germline V gene has CDR1 SGHTA and CDR2 FQGTGA. V lost 4 bases and J 0 bases, leaving 14 bases between the germline ends. The CDR3 loop is CASSSLPGTSTDTQYF. The CDR3 DNA follows: TGTGCCAGCAGCTCCCTCCCGGGGACCAGCACAGATACGCAGTATTTT.

The chain joins TRBV7-3 to TRBJ2-1; 15 bases match TRBD2. CDR1 and CDR2 (germline): SGHTA, FQGTGA. The J segment lost 7 bases and the V segment lost 5 bases, leaving 6 bases of the junction unmatched. The length of the CDR3 is 16 residues. The CDR3, as DNA: TGTGCCAGCAGCGGAACGGGACTAGCGGGAGGAAATGAGCAGTTCTTC. This encodes CASSGTGLAGGNEQFF.

The chain is built from TRBV28 and TRBJ2-7; D is undetermined. V lost 3 bases and J 7 bases, leaving 13 bases between the germline ends. CDR1 and CDR2 (germline): MDHEN, SYDVKM. CDR3 length: 13 amino acids. The CDR3 here is CASSFGQAFEQYF. The CDR3 DNA is TGTGCCAGCAGTTTCGGGCAAGCCTTTGAGCAGTACTTC.

This clone was detected only a few times. The V and J genes are TRBV27 and TRBJ1-2, with D perhaps matching TRBD1 (5 bases). This CDR3 comprises 17 residues. The germline V gene has CDR1 MNHEY and CDR2 SMNVEV (reference sequence). Trimming stripped 2 bases from V and 4 bases from J, with 20 bases between. Here the CDR3 reads CASSLLPPTQAIYGYTF. CDR3 nucleotide sequence: TGTGCCAGCAGTTTACTCCCTCCTACACAGGCCATCTATGGCTACACCTTC.

J is TRBJ1-1 and V is TRBV20-1, with unresolved D. This CDR3 region has 11 residues. The V gene's germline CDR1 is DFQATT and CDR2 SNEGSKA (reference sequence). The CDR3 DNA reads as TGCAGATGGGCGTATGCCACTGAAGCTTTCTTT. This gives the protein CRWAYATEAFF.

V is TRBV10-3 and J is TRBJ2-7, with D unclear. The CDR3 is 16 residues long. Trimming took off 0 bases at V and 0 bases at J, with 12 bases between the two ends. Germline loops: CDR1 ENHRY, CDR2 SYGVKD. CDR3 protein: CAISESRSTTSYEQYF. The DNA for the CDR3 is TGTGCCATCAGTGAGTCGAGGTCGACAACCTCCTACGAGCAGTACTTC.

J is TRBJ1-4 and V is TRBV18; 8 bases align to TRBD1. CDR1 is KGHSH and CDR2 is LQKENI in the germline V gene. J lost 0 bases, V lost 4 bases, and 10 bases had no gene match. This CDR3 is built from 18 residues. The CDR3 nucleotides read TGTGCCAGCTCACTGGCGGGACAGGCCGAACCAACTAATGAAAAACTGTTTTTT. Protein sequence: CASSLAGQAEPTNEKLFF.

The chain joins TRBV27 to TRBJ1-2; D perhaps matches TRBD1 (5 bases). This CDR3 has 13 amino acids. Germline CDR1 MNHEY, CDR2 SMNVEV (reference sequence). The V gene lost 5 bases and the J gene lost 4 bases, with 11 bases spanning the gap. CDR3: CASSAGGVYGYTF. The CDR3 coding sequence is TGTGCCAGCAGTGCCGGGGGGGTCTATGGCTACACCTTC.

The genes are TRBV6-5 and TRBJ2-2; tentative D call: TRBD1 (6 bases). CDR3 length: 13 residues. Germline CDR1 and CDR2: MNHEY and SVGAGI. The V and J ends lost 5 bases and 4 bases respectively, with 8 bases between them. The CDR3 sequence: CASSTGSTGELFF. DNA for the CDR3: TGTGCCAGCAGTACAGGGTCCACCGGGGAGCTGTTTTTT.

This rearrangement joins TRBV30 to TRBJ1-5, with 8 bases lining up with TRBD1. The germline CDR1 and CDR2 sequences are GTSNPN and SVGIG (reference sequence). The CDR3 extends over 16 amino acids. V was clipped by 0 bases and J by 1 base; unmatched bases: 5. CDR3 sequence reads: CAWSVGAGGSNQPQHF. CDR3 sequence (DNA): TGTGCCTGGAGTGTAGGAGCAGGGGGCAGCAATCAGCCCCAGCATTTT. Full variable domain (rest looked up from reference TRBV30 and TRBJ1-5): SQTIHQWPATLVQPVGSPLSLECTVEGTSNPNLYWYRQAAGRGLQLLFYSVGIGQISSEVPQNLSASRPQDRQFILSSKKLLLSDSGFYLCAWSVGAGGSNQPQHFGDGTRLSIL.

This sequence joins TRBV29-1 and TRBJ1-2, with a possible D match to TRBD1 (5 bases). The V end was cut by 2 bases, the J end by 5 bases, with 9 bases between. The CDR3 runs 12 residues. From germline, CDR1 is SQVTM and CDR2 ANQGSEA. The CDR3 here is CSVEQGIYGYTF. The CDR3, as DNA: TGCAGCGTTGAACAGGGAATATATGGCTACACCTTC.

This rearrangement joins TRBV19 to TRBJ2-1; 10 bases map to TRBD2. The CDR3 spans 14 residues. V lost 5 bases to trimming and J lost 8 bases; unmatched junction nucleotides: 6. Germline V gene data show CDR1 as LNHDA and CDR2 as SQIVND (reference sequence). DNA for the CDR3: TGTGCCAGTAGTTTTCTCGGGACTAGCGATGAGCAGTTCTTC. This translates into CASSFLGTSDEQFF. Full variable domain (remainder filled in from reference TRBV19 and TRBJ2-1): DGGITQSPKYLFRKEGQNVTLSCEQNLNHDAMYWYRQDPGQGLRLIYYSQIVNDFQKGDIAEGYSVSREKKESFPLTVTSAQKNPTAFYLCASSFLGTSDEQFFGPGTRLTVL.

This sequence joins TRBV6-6 and TRBJ2-1, with 12 bases fitting TRBD2. Germline lookup yields CDR1 MNHNY and CDR2 SVGAGI (reference sequence). This CDR3 spans 14 amino acids. V lost 6 bases, J lost 7 bases, and 4 bases stayed unmatched. CDR3: CASRTSGSRNEQFF. DNA of the CDR3: TGTGCCAGCAGGACTAGCGGGAGTAGGAATGAGCAGTTCTTC.

This clone occurred a few times. The same CDR3 arises from other DNA sequences in this sample as well. The CDR3 loop reads CATSRGSSTDTQYF. The CDR3 DNA reads TGTGCCACCAGCCGGGGTTCTAGCACAGATACGCAGTATTTT. The chain is built from TRBV15 and TRBJ2-3, with D possibly being TRBD2 (5 bases). Deletions cut 5 bases from V and 0 bases from J, with 9 bases between. Germline-derived CDR1 and CDR2 are LNHNV and YYDKDF (reference sequence). This CDR3 contains 14 residues.

Note on this clone: This same CDR3 is encoded by further DNA sequences in the sample. The chain couples TRBV4-2 to TRBJ1-4, with D unresolved. Trimming took off 4 bases at V and 8 bases at J, with 17 bases between the two ends. Per the germline V gene, CDR1 is LGHNA and CDR2 is YNFKEQ. The length of the CDR3 is 15 residues. The CDR3 protein is CASSLDDRGEEKLFF. In DNA, the CDR3 is TGTGCCAGCAGCCTAGACGACCGGGGTGAAGAAAAACTGTTTTTT.

This sequence joins TRBV28 and TRBJ2-7; D may correspond to TRBD1 or TRBD2 (5 bases each). The CDR3 contains 14 residues. In germline, CDR1 is MDHEN, CDR2 SYDVKM. The V gene lost 7 bases and the J gene lost 5 bases, with 18 bases spanning the gap. CDR3 loop: CASTRGRNSNEQYF. DNA of the CDR3: TGTGCCAGCACCCGGGGCAGGAATAGCAACGAGCAGTACTTC. Supplemented by reference TRBV28 and TRBJ2-7, the full variable domain reads DVKVTQSSRYLVKRTGEKVFLECVQDMDHENMFWYRQDPGLGLRLIYFSYDVKMKEKGDIPEGYSVSREKKERFSLILESASTNQTSMYLCASTRGRNSNEQYFGPGTRLTVT.

This sequence joins TRBV6-5 and TRBJ1-2; no reliable D call. The V end was cut by 0 bases, the J end by 6 bases, with 5 bases between. CDR3 length equals 12 residues. From germline, CDR1 is MNHEY and CDR2 SVGAGI. As DNA, the CDR3 is TGTGCCAGCAGTTACTCTATGGATGGCTACACCTTC. It is translated as CASSYSMDGYTF.

The V and J genes are TRBV7-9 and TRBJ1-3; the match to TRBD1 covers 7 bases. V dropped 8 bases and J dropped 0; count of bases not matched to a gene: 7. The CDR3 runs to 15 residues. Looked up from germline, CDR1 is SEHNR and CDR2 is FQNEAQ (reference sequence). The CDR3 nucleotides are TGTGCCAGCTTGGGGGGACAGAGCTCTGGAAACACCATATATTTT. Its translation is CASLGGQSSGNTIYF. The full variable domain, its missing parts supplied by reference TRBV7-9 and TRBJ1-3, is DTGVSQNPRHKITKRGQNVTFRCDPISEHNRLYWYRQTLGQGPEFLTYFQNEAQLEKSRLLSDRFSAERPKGSFSTLEIQRTEQGDSAMYLCASLGGQSSGNTIYFGEGSWLTVV.

The CDR3 DNA is TGTGCCAGCAAGGCCGATAAAGCTTTCTTT. Encoded protein: CASKADKAFF. J is TRBJ1-1 and V is TRBV6-5; D is ambiguous. The CDR3 is 10 amino acids. Trimming took 7 bases from V and 9 from J, leaving 9 bases between them. The germline V gene encodes CDR1 MNHEY and CDR2 SVGAGI.

This clone was observed a handful of times. The V call is TRBV2, the J call TRBJ1-2; D may be TRBD1 (5 bases). The CDR3 is 14 residues long. Deletions cut 6 bases from V and 4 bases from J, with 15 bases between. Germline lookup yields CDR1 SNHLY and CDR2 FYNNEI. CDR3 bases: TGTGCCAGCAGCGAAATCAGGGCCGGCTATGGCTACACCTTC. Translation: CASSEIRAGYGYTF.

This clone was seen just once. V usage is TRBV25-1 and J usage is TRBJ2-1; D is perhaps TRBD2 (6 bases). V lost 5 bases, J lost 5 bases, and 22 bases lay in between. From germline, CDR1 is MGHDK and CDR2 SYGVNS. The CDR3 consists of 17 residues. The CDR3, as DNA: TGTGCCAGCAGTCCTAGAGGGGTACTAGCAGAGAACAATGAGCAGTTCTTC. This translates into CASSPRGVLAENNEQFF.

A note on this clone: Other DNA variants within this sample encode the same CDR3. The genes are TRBV20-1 and TRBJ1-1; a weak D match, TRBD1 (5 bases). Germline assignment: CDR1 DFQATT and CDR2 SNEGSKA (reference sequence). There are 11 residues in the CDR3. Trimming removed 3 bases from V and 5 bases from J, with 7 bases in between. The CDR3 spells CSASRGTEAFF. The CDR3, as DNA: TGCAGTGCTAGTAGGGGAACTGAAGCTTTCTTT.

V gene TRBV10-2 combines with J gene TRBJ1-3; D may be TRBD1 (6 bases). The germline V gene encodes CDR1 WSHSY and CDR2 SAAADI. CDR3 size: 14 residues. V lost 6 bases and J lost 3, with 12 bases in between. Written as DNA, the CDR3 is TGCGCCAGCAGCCGGGGGCTCGATGGAAACACCATATATTTT. Translation gives CASSRGLDGNTIYF.